The text below deals with one T cell receptor (beta chain). This clonotype was detected ten times or more. This clone's antigen is unknown. Base qualities are not at hand, and no much larger clone is one base apart. CDR1 and CDR2 were assigned from the germline V gene as SGHTA and FQGTGA. The CDR3 runs 14 residues from the cysteine to the phenylalanine. Only CDR3 DNA remains: 42 bases, in frame from the first base. Relative to germline, V is missing 4 bases and J is missing 5 bases, with 1 base of the junction outside any gene match. The data originate from a study of molecular identifiers for immune sequencing clone quantification (dated by TCRdb to between 2017 and 2018). Turning to the overall study: For a replicate experiment, the RNA from either 20,000 or 100,000 naive CD8 T cells was divided into five aliquots, and four of those aliquots went on to sequencing. This methods study used CD8 T cells to benchmark TCR RNA copy counting and molecular-identifier clustering-based TCR repertoire sequencing (MIDCIRS). Paper-wide results and their limitations: Modeling indicated approximately 3.1 TCR RNA copies recovered per cell, compared with about 9.4 by digital PCR, which implies a capture efficiency of 25% to 35%. When barcode sub-clustering was not used, chimeric consensus sequences inflated TCR diversity, with chimeras reaching as high as 47%. The naive libraries included spiked-in Jurkat TCR RNA (10 copies' worth), and this Jurkat TCR RNA is not part of the donor repertoire. Highly expanded clone sizes could be underestimated if identical TCR molecules share a barcode. In CMV-specific effector cells, clones with more than 20 RNA copies contained over 99% of molecules, whereas in naive cells such clones contained under 1% of molecules. Even against a background of some 920,000 naive CD8 T cells, spiked-in Jurkat TCR RNA amounting to a single cell's worth was reported to be detectable.

Library generation was performed with PCR. TCRdb shows the sequencer as Illumina HiSeq 4000. Bulk TCR libraries were prepared as previously described, using TCR primers listed in Table S5. Purification of total RNA was performed with the Qiagen AllPrep DNA/RNA kit. Reads from multiple sequencing runs of the same library were pooled before analysis. Per the source publication's procedure: Reads were retained only if the reads had an exact TCR constant sequence, and the retained reads were trimmed to 150 nt and grouped according to their 12-nt molecular barcodes. Reads inside each barcode group were sub-clustered using a 15% Levenshtein threshold, and a quality-weighted consensus sequence was constructed for each RNA molecule. Non-functional sequences were excluded, and lower-count sequences lying one edit away from another sequence were also excluded. Based on a fit of two negative binomial distributions, barcode sub-clusters having less than 20% of the maximum read count were discarded. The raw public reads went through TCRdb reprocessing: fastp at Q25, MiXCR clone calling, in-frame beta chains kept. Every entry covers one CDR3 protein and lists the most common genes and DNA from its rows. The V and J calls come from TCRdb's annotation, not from the publication. The sample profile shows 250,000 to 350,000 distinct CDR3 sequences; about 22% of them were found once. The ten largest clones represent over 0.7% of the sample.

Libraries of naive CD8 T cells were built from anywhere between roughly 17,000 and 1,100,000 sorted cells, with 10%, 30% or 50% of the purified RNA used. On a BD FACSAria II, naive CD8 T cells were FACS-sorted as CD8+CD4-CCR7+CD45RA+ and collected into RLT Plus buffer. To test detection sensitivity, Jurkat RNA equal to over nine TCR copies was added to samples of about 20,000-1,100,000 naive CD8 T cells. CD8 T cells were enriched with RosetteSep CD8+ T Cell Enrichment Cocktail and Ficoll-Paque, followed by ACK red cell lysis. This TCR was sampled from a human donor in good health. Some libraries in this study had Jurkat cell RNA spiked in. The V and J genes are TRBV7-3 and TRBJ2-2, with 10 middle bases fitting TRBD1. Sequenced input: naive CD8+ T cells from blood, with Jurkat cell RNA spiked in. The cell subset or site label for this specimen denotes: FACS-sorted CD8+CD4-CCR7+CD45RA+ naive T cells. The nucleotide sequence reads as follows: TGTGCCAGCAGCTCGGGACAGGGGACCGGGGAGCTGTTTTTT. Translated, this gives CASSSGQGTGELFF.